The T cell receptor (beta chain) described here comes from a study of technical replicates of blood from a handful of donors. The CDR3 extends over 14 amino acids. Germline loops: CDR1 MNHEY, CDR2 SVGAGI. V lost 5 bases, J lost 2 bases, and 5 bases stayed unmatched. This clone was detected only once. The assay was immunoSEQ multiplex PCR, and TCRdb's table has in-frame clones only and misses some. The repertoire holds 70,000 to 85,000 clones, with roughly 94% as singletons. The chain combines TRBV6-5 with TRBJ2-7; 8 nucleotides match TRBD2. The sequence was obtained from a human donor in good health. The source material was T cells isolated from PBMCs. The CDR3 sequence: CASSNTGLAYEQYF. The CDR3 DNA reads TGTGCCAGCAGTAACACGGGACTAGCCTACGAGCAGTACTTC.